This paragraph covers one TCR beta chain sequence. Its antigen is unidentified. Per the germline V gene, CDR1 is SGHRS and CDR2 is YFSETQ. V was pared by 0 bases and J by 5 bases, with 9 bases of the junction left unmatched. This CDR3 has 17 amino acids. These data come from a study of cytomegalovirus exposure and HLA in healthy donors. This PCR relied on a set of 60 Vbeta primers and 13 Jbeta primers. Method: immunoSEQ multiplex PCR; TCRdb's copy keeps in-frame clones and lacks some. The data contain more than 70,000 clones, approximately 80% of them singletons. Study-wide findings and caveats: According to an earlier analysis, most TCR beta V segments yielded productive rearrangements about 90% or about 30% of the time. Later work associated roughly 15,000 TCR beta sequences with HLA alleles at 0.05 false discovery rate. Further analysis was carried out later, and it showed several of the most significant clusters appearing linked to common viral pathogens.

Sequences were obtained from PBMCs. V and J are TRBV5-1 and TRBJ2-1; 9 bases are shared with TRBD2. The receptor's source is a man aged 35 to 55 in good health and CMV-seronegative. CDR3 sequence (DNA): TGCGCCAGCAGCTTGGTTGCGGGGGGGCCCGAGGACAATGAGCAGTTCTTC. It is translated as CASSLVAGGPEDNEQFF. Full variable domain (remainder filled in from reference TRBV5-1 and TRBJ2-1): KAGVTQTPRYLIKTRGQQVTLSCSPISGHRSVSWYQQTPGQGLQFLFEYFSETQRNKGNFPGRFSGRQFSNSRSEMNVSTLELGDSALYLCASSLVAGGPEDNEQFFGPGTRLTVL.